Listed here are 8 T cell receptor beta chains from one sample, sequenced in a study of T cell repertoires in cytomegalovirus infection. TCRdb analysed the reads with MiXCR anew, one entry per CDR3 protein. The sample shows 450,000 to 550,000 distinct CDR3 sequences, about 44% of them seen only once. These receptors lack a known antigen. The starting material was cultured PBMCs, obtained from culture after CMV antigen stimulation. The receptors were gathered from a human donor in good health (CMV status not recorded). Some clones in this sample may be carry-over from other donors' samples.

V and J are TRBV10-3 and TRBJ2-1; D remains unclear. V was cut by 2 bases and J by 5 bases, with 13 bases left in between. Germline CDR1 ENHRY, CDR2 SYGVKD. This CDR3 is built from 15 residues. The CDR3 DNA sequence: TGTGCCATCAGTGAGCAAGGTACTTCCGACAATGAGCAGTTCTTC. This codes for CAISEQGTSDNEQFF.

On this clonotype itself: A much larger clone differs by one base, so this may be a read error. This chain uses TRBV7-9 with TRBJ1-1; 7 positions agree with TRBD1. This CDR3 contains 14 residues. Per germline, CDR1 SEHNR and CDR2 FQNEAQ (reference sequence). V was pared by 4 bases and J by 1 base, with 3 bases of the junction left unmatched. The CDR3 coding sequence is TGTGCCAGCAGCTGGGGACAGACGAACACTGAAGCTTTCTTT. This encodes CASSWGQTNTEAFF.

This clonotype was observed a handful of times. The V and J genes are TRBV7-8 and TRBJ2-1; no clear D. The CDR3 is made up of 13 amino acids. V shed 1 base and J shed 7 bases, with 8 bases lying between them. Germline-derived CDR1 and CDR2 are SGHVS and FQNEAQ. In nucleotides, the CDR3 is TGTGCCAGCAGCTTAGATGTTCCAAATGAGCAGTTCTTC. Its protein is CASSLDVPNEQFF.

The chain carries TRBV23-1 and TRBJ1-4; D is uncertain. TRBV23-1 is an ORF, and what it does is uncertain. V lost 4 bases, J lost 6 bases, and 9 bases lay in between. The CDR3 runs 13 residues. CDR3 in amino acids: CASSPKSDEKLFF. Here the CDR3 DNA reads TGCGCCAGCAGTCCCAAGTCGGATGAAAAACTGTTTTTT.

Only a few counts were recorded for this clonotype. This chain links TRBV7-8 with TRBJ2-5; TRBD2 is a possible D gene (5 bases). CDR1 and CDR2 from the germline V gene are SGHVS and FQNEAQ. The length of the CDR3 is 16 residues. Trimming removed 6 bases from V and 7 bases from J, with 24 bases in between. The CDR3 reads CASSPSRALPTGTQYF. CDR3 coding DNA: TGTGCCAGCAGTCCCTCGAGGGCCTTGCCTACGGGGACCCAGTACTTC.

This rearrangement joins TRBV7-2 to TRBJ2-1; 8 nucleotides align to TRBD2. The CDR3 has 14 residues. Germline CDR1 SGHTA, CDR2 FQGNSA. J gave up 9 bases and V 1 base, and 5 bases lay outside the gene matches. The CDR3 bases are TGTGCCAGCAGCTTAGAAGCGGGGGAGGTTGAGCAGTTCTTC. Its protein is CASSLEAGEVEQFF. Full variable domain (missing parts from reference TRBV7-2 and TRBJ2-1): GAGVSQSPSNKVTEKGKDVELRCDPISGHTALYWYRQSLGQGLEFLIYFQGNSAPDKSGLPSDRFSAERTGGSVSTLTIQRTQQEDSAVYLCASSLEAGEVEQFFGPGTRLTVL.

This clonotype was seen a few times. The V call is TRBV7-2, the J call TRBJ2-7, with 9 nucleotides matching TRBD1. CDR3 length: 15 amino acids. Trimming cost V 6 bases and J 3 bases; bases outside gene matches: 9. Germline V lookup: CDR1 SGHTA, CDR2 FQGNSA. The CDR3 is CASRRDREVGYEQYF. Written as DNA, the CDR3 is TGTGCCAGCAGACGGGACAGGGAGGTGGGCTACGAGCAGTACTTC.

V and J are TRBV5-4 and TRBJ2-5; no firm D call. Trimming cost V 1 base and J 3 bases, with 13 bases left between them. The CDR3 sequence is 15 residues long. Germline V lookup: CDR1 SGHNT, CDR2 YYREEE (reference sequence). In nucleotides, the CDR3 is TGTGCCAGCAGCTTGAGTTCATCTGGAAAAGAGACCCAGTACTTC. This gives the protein CASSLSSSGKETQYF.